Shown below are 13 T cell receptor beta chains from a single sample sequenced in a study of blood T cell repertoires in COVID-19. Sequencing was performed with immunoSEQ multiplex PCR; in TCRdb, only in-frame clones are kept and a portion is missing. Here the sample spans under 300,000 clones, 86% being singletons. The sequencing sample was made of peripheral blood. These TCRs come from a man aged 60 to 69 with acute or convalescent COVID-19.

This sequence joins TRBV11-3 and TRBJ2-7; TRBD1 agrees at 9 bases. Trimming at V came to 5 bases and at J to 2 bases, leaving 13 bases not matched to a gene. The germline CDR1 and CDR2 sequences are SGHNT and YENEEA. There are 17 residues in the CDR3. The CDR3 loop is CASSPQPGQGIPYEQYF. The CDR3 DNA follows: TGTGCCAGCAGCCCCCAGCCGGGACAGGGTATCCCCTACGAGCAGTACTTC.

The chain employs TRBV6-5 and TRBJ1-1; D is possibly TRBD1 (5 bases). Trimming cost V 6 bases and J 11 bases, with 13 bases left between them. The CDR3 runs 11 residues. Per germline, CDR1 MNHEY and CDR2 SVGAGI. The CDR3 nucleotides are TGTGCCAGCAGAGCAGGGTATGAGGCTTTCTTT. Translating gives CASRAGYEAFF.

The chain is built from TRBV29-1 and TRBJ1-1, with TRBD1 identical over 8 bases. The V segment lost 8 bases and the J segment 11 bases; nucleotides outside the gene matches: 16. The CDR3 is 13 residues long. Germline lookup yields CDR1 SQVTM and CDR2 ANQGSEA. In DNA, the CDR3 is TGCAGCCTGTGTCCTTCCGGGACAGGATGCGCTTTCTTT. Its protein product is CSLCPSGTGCAFF.

This clone was seen more than once but under ten times. The V gene is TRBV7-3, the J gene TRBJ2-2, with TRBD1 matching over 10 bases. With V trimmed by 5 bases and J by 2 bases, 5 bases remained unmatched. CDR3 length: 16 residues. Per the germline V gene, CDR1 is SGHTA and CDR2 is FQGTGA. This chain's CDR3 is CASSETGGFNTGELFF. CDR3 sequence (DNA): TGTGCCAGCAGCGAGACAGGGGGCTTTAACACCGGGGAGCTGTTTTTT.

This clone was detected a few times. The sample contains more than one DNA sequence encoding this CDR3. The chain uses TRBV18 and TRBJ1-5, with TRBD1 matching over 8 bases. Trimming took 3 bases from V and 6 from J; bases not matched to a gene: 4. There are 14 residues in the CDR3. CDR1 KGHSH and CDR2 LQKENI come from the germline V gene. The CDR3 loop is CASSPDRVGQPQHF. As DNA, the CDR3 is TGTGCCAGCTCACCGGACAGGGTAGGTCAGCCCCAGCATTTT. Full variable domain (missing parts from reference TRBV18 and TRBJ1-5): NAGVMQNPRHLVRRRGQEARLRCSPMKGHSHVYWYRQLPEEGLKFMVYLQKENIIDESGMPKERFSAEFPKEGPSILRIQQVVRGDSAAYFCASSPDRVGQPQHFGDGTRLSIL.

The chain links TRBV6-6 to TRBJ2-7; TRBD2 matches 9 bases. This CDR3 contains 14 residues. Germline V gene lookup returns CDR1 MNHNY and CDR2 SVGAGI (reference sequence). V shed 5 bases and J 7 bases; nucleotides not matched to a gene: 9. CDR3 residues: CASSPAGGPREQYF. In nucleotides, the CDR3 is TGTGCCAGCAGTCCGGCGGGAGGGCCTAGAGAGCAGTACTTC.

V gene TRBV19 combines with J gene TRBJ1-2, with D possibly matching TRBD1 (6 bases). Germline CDR1 LNHDA, CDR2 SQIVND (reference sequence). The CDR3 length is 16 residues. V was pared by 7 bases and J by 3 bases, with 21 bases between. DNA for the CDR3: TGTGCCAGTACCATTAACTTTGCTGGACAGTACTATGGCTACACCTTC. Residues: CASTINFAGQYYGYTF.

The chain employs TRBV2 and TRBJ2-7, with D perhaps matching TRBD2 (7 bases). Looked up from germline, CDR1 is SNHLY and CDR2 is FYNNEI. The CDR3 length is 15 residues. V was pared by 5 bases and J by 10 bases, with 24 bases between. The CDR3: CASSPYGGQSSGQYF. As DNA, the CDR3 is TGTGCCAGCAGTCCTTACGGGGGGCAATCCTCCGGACAGTACTTC. Variable domain in full (rest from reference TRBV2 and TRBJ2-7): EPEVTQTPSHQVTQMGQEVILRCVPISNHLYFYWYRQILGQKVEFLVSFYNNEISEKSEIFDDQFSVERPDGSNFTLKIRSTKLEDSAMYFCASSPYGGQSSGQYFGPGTRLTVT.

The chain couples TRBV5-1 to TRBJ2-2; possibly TRBD2 for D (5 bases). The CDR3 runs 15 residues. CDR1 is SGHRS and CDR2 is YFSETQ in the germline V gene. V dropped 6 bases and J dropped 4 bases, with 16 bases sitting between them. CDR3 region: CASKSERSVTGELFF. CDR3 coding DNA: TGCGCCAGCAAGTCAGAGCGGTCAGTCACCGGGGAGCTGTTTTTT.

The chain is built from TRBV2 and TRBJ1-6, with TRBD1 matching 7 bases. Germline CDR1 and CDR2: SNHLY and FYNNEI. Trimming took 8 bases from V and 5 from J; bases not matched to a gene: 15. There are 17 residues in the CDR3. The CDR3 bases are TGTGCCAGCTCGACAGGGTCCCCCCTTTGGAATAATTCACCCCTCCACTTT. It yields the protein CASSTGSPLWNNSPLHF.

This chain links TRBV28 with TRBJ1-5; the D gene is possibly TRBD1 (6 bases). The ends were cut back, 3 bases at V and 7 bases at J, with 7 bases in the middle. This CDR3 is built from 12 residues. The V gene's germline CDR1 is MDHEN and CDR2 SYDVKM. CDR3 nucleotides: TGTGCCAGCAGTTTTCAGGGGCAGCCCCAGCATTTT. It is translated as CASSFQGQPQHF.

The chain couples TRBV7-2 to TRBJ2-3, with D possibly TRBD2 on 5 matching bases. Germline CDR1 is SGHTA and CDR2 is FQGNSA. The length of the CDR3 is 14 residues. V was clipped by 6 bases and J by 6 bases, with 16 bases between them. CDR3 nucleotide sequence: TGTGCCAGCAGGGTCGATCATACTAGTGATACGCAGTATTTT. Encoded protein: CASRVDHTSDTQYF.

V is TRBV29-1 and J is TRBJ1-1; 7 bases map to TRBD1. CDR3 size: 12 residues. The germline V gene has CDR1 SQVTM and CDR2 ANQGSEA. The CDR3 reads CRGDSLNTEAFF. The CDR3 nucleotides read TGCAGAGGGGACAGCCTTAACACTGAAGCTTTCTTT.